The 21 T cell receptor beta chains listed next were all sequenced from one sample in a study of shared clonotypes between healthy human individuals. The assay was immunoSEQ multiplex PCR, and TCRdb's table has in-frame clones only and misses some. The table records 1.4 million to 1.5 million clones, around 95% of them present only once. Sequenced sample: naive CD4+ T cells sorted from blood. Noted subset: CD45RA+ positively selected. These receptors came from a man aged 25 to 40 in good health.

The count of this clone is one. The chain links TRBV5-5 to TRBJ2-7; possibly TRBD2 for D (6 bases). The CDR3 length is 15 residues. Trimming took off 3 bases at V and 1 base at J, with 14 bases between the two ends. Germline V gives CDR1 SGHKS, CDR2 YYEKEE (reference sequence). The CDR3 nucleotides are TGTGCCAGCAGCTGGGAGGATGAGGGTTCCTACGAGCAGTACTTC. This encodes CASSWEDEGSYEQYF.

V is TRBV6-6 and J is TRBJ1-5; D call uncertain. The CDR3 has 16 amino acids. CDR1 is MNHNY, CDR2 SVGAGI, per germline (reference sequence). V lost 4 bases and J lost 0, with 13 bases in between. CDR3 protein: CASSFYTGPSNQPQHF. The CDR3 DNA is TGTGCCAGCAGTTTCTACACTGGACCTAGCAATCAGCCCCAGCATTTT.

The rearrangement links TRBV28 to TRBJ2-1, with 8 bases lining up with TRBD1. The length of the CDR3 is 15 residues. Germline V gene data show CDR1 as MDHEN and CDR2 as SYDVKM. J gave up 7 bases and V 3 bases, and 8 bases lay outside the gene matches. The CDR3 DNA reads TGTGCCAGCAGTTTGGTGGGACAGGTGATGAATGAGCAGTTCTTC. This gives the protein CASSLVGQVMNEQFF.

The chain employs TRBV5-4 and TRBJ2-2, with 9 nucleotides matching TRBD2. Germline assignment: CDR1 SGHNT and CDR2 YYREEE (reference sequence). Trimming at V came to 0 bases and at J to 4 bases, leaving 7 bases not matched to a gene. The CDR3 extends over 17 amino acids. This CDR3 reads CASSLDPSGKSTGELFF. In nucleotides, the CDR3 is TGTGCCAGCAGCTTGGATCCTAGCGGGAAGAGCACCGGGGAGCTGTTTTTT.

Here the CDR3 reads CASSPVGASYEQYF. DNA of the CDR3: TGTGCCAGCAGCCCCGTGGGGGCTTCGTACGAGCAGTACTTC. V is TRBV14 and J is TRBJ2-7, with D tentatively TRBD1 (6 bases). Trimming cost V 4 bases and J 4 bases, with 14 bases left between them. The germline gives CDR1 SGHDN, CDR2 FVKESK. The CDR3 runs 14 residues.

The chain has TRBV7-8 and TRBJ2-2; D is unresolved. The germline gives CDR1 SGHVS, CDR2 FQNEAQ. This CDR3 contains 15 residues. Deletions cut 3 bases from V and 4 bases from J, with 12 bases between. In DNA, the CDR3 is TGTGCCAGCAGCTTTTCCCCCGAGATCACCGGGGAGCTGTTTTTT. Its protein product is CASSFSPEITGELFF.

The genes are TRBV7-2 and TRBJ2-3, with D possibly TRBD2 on 5 matching bases. V lost 5 bases and J lost 1, with 16 bases in between. Germline V gene lookup returns CDR1 SGHTA and CDR2 FQGNSA. This CDR3 comprises 16 residues. The CDR3 loop is CASSQRREFGTDTQYF. Written as DNA, the CDR3 is TGTGCCAGCAGCCAACGCCGGGAATTTGGCACAGATACGCAGTATTTT. Using reference TRBV7-2 and TRBJ2-3 for the parts outside the CDR3, the full variable domain is GAGVSQSPSNKVTEKGKDVELRCDPISGHTALYWYRQSLGQGLEFLIYFQGNSAPDKSGLPSDRFSAERTGGSVSTLTIQRTQQEDSAVYLCASSQRREFGTDTQYFGPGTRLTVL.

The chain has TRBV28 and TRBJ2-7; TRBD1 is a possible D gene (5 bases). The CDR3 has 14 residues. The germline V and J ends were trimmed by 6 bases and 2 bases, with 14 bases remaining between them. Germline CDR1 is MDHEN and CDR2 is SYDVKM. Written as DNA, the CDR3 is TGTGCCAGCAGACTGGGGCAACGACCCTACGAGCAGTACTTC. It encodes CASRLGQRPYEQYF.

Comments on this clone: The junction differs from germline at one of its ends, possibly a read error. The genes are TRBV5-1 and TRBJ2-7; D ambiguous. This CDR3 contains 14 residues. Germline V CDR1 and CDR2: SGHRS, YFSETQ. CDR3 loop: CASSPSQVPYEQYF. The DNA for the CDR3 is TGTGCCAGCAGCCCGTCCCAGGTCCCCTACGAGCAGTACTTC.

The CDR3 DNA reads as TGTGCCAGCGGGAGGGGAACAGTGAATGGCTACACCTTC. As protein: CASGRGTVNGYTF. This sequence joins TRBV27 and TRBJ1-2, with a possible D match to TRBD1 (5 bases). V shed 8 bases and J shed 6 bases, with 16 bases lying between them. The germline V gene has CDR1 MNHEY and CDR2 SMNVEV (reference sequence). There are 13 residues in the CDR3.

This rearrangement joins TRBV5-8 to TRBJ1-5; the D gene is possibly TRBD1 (5 bases). Trimming stripped 0 bases from V and 11 bases from J, with 15 bases between. CDR3 length equals 14 residues. Germline values: CDR1 SGHTS, CDR2 YDEGEE. CDR3 loop: CASSLGDRAGSQHF. The CDR3 coding sequence is TGTGCCAGCAGCTTGGGGGACCGGGCGGGGTCCCAGCATTTT.

The J gene is TRBJ2-2, the V gene TRBV5-1; 13 bases are shared with TRBD2. The germline V gene has CDR1 SGHRS and CDR2 YFSETQ. The CDR3 loop spans 16 amino acids. V dropped 4 bases and J dropped 4; count of bases not matched to a gene: 4. For the CDR3, the DNA is TGCGCCAGCAGCACGGGACTAGCGGGATTCACCGGGGAGCTGTTTTTT. Translating it yields CASSTGLAGFTGELFF.

The chain combines TRBV29-1 with TRBJ2-1; TRBD2 aligns across 8 bases. V was pared by 1 base and J by 5 bases, with 10 bases of the junction left unmatched. Germline assignment: CDR1 SQVTM and CDR2 ANQGSEA. CDR3 size: 16 residues. The CDR3 here is CSVEGPWREVNNEQFF. The CDR3, as DNA: TGCAGCGTTGAAGGTCCCTGGCGGGAGGTTAACAATGAGCAGTTCTTC.

As for this clone: The same CDR3 is also encoded by other DNA sequences in this sample. The chain links TRBV5-5 to TRBJ2-7; D gene uncertain. The CDR3 has 12 amino acids. Germline V gives CDR1 SGHKS, CDR2 YYEKEE (reference sequence). The V and J ends lost 3 bases and 2 bases respectively, with 6 bases between them. As DNA, the CDR3 is TGTGCCAGCAGCTCAGGAACCTACGAGCAGTACTTC. Translating it yields CASSSGTYEQYF.

The chain joins TRBV5-1 to TRBJ1-1; TRBD1 matches 7 bases. The CDR3 totals 15 residues. Germline CDR1 is SGHRS and CDR2 is YFSETQ. Germline trimming cut 4 bases from V and 6 bases from J; bases unmatched to any gene: 12. In DNA form, the CDR3 reads TGCGCCAGCAGCCCGGAACCTGACAGGGCGGCTGAAGCTTTCTTT. Its protein is CASSPEPDRAAEAFF.

The rearrangement uses TRBV7-3 and TRBJ2-7; D is undetermined. V lost 5 bases and J lost 5, with 13 bases in between. The germline CDR1 and CDR2 sequences are SGHTA and FQGTGA. This CDR3 comprises 13 residues. The CDR3 spells CASSQTRNHEQYF. The CDR3 DNA sequence: TGTGCCAGCAGCCAGACCCGAAACCACGAGCAGTACTTC. Filled out from reference TRBV7-3 and TRBJ2-7, the complete variable domain reads GAGVSQTPSNKVTEKGKYVELRCDPISGHTALYWYRQSLGQGPEFLIYFQGTGAADDSGLPNDRFFAVRPEGSVSTLKIQRTERGDSAVYLCASSQTRNHEQYFGPGTRLTVT.

This chain links TRBV14 with TRBJ2-5; D may be TRBD2 (6 bases). This CDR3 region has 16 residues. CDR1 is SGHDN and CDR2 is FVKESK in the germline V gene. Deletions cut 2 bases from V and 3 bases from J, with 16 bases between. This CDR3 reads CASSQLGTGTKETQYF. CDR3 DNA sequence: TGTGCCAGCAGCCAACTAGGGACTGGAACTAAAGAGACCCAGTACTTC.

The chain links TRBV14 to TRBJ2-3, with D perhaps TRBD2 (5 bases). Germline V gene lookup returns CDR1 SGHDN and CDR2 FVKESK. Trimming took 0 bases from V and 6 from J, leaving 25 bases between them. CDR3 size: 19 residues. CDR3 sequence (DNA): TGTGCCAGCAGCCAAGACCGTCAGCGGAGATTCGCCCGACGTGATACGCAGTATTTT. The encoded protein is CASSQDRQRRFARRDTQYF.

Here the CDR3 reads CSVCWFVQGALADEQYF. CDR3 DNA: TGCAGCGTATGCTGGTTTGTGCAGGGGGCCCTCGCGGACGAGCAGTACTTC. The rearrangement uses TRBV29-1 and TRBJ2-7; TRBD1 agrees at 8 bases. V shed 6 bases, J shed 5 bases, and the junction held 21 bases outside the gene matches. Germline lookup yields CDR1 SQVTM and CDR2 ANQGSEA. This CDR3 comprises 17 residues.

The CDR3 region has the DNA TGCGCCAGCAGCTTTGACAGGGAGTGGGGAAACACCATATATTTT. It specifies CASSFDREWGNTIYF. The chain uses TRBV5-1 and TRBJ1-3; 7 bases map to TRBD1. J was trimmed by 4 bases and V by 2 bases; bases with no gene match: 6. CDR1 is SGHRS and CDR2 is YFSETQ in the germline V gene. This CDR3 is built from 15 residues.

The chain recombines TRBV7-9 with TRBJ2-6, with no clear D. Germline loops: CDR1 SEHNR, CDR2 FQNEAQ (reference sequence). The germline V and J ends were trimmed by 2 bases and 1 base, with 12 bases remaining between them. The CDR3 is 17 amino acids. CDR3 amino acids: CASSLLSGRSGANVLTF. As DNA, the CDR3 is TGTGCCAGCAGCTTATTATCGGGTAGATCTGGGGCCAACGTCCTGACTTTC. The whole variable domain, filled in from reference TRBV7-9 and TRBJ2-6, reads DTGVSQNPRHKITKRGQNVTFRCDPISEHNRLYWYRQTLGQGPEFLTYFQNEAQLEKSRLLSDRFSAERPKGSFSTLEIQRTEQGDSAMYLCASSLLSGRSGANVLTFGAGSRLTVL.